These 9 T cell receptor beta chains share one sample of origin, sequenced in a study of OX40 agonist ivuxolimab in advanced cancers. Libraries were prepared by immunoSEQ multiplex PCR; TCRdb keeps only in-frame clonotypes and omits some of them. The repertoire holds 42,000 or so clones, approximately 83% seen once, with about 15% in the top ten. The sequenced sample was CD4+ or CD8+ T cells sorted from blood, obtained in a trial of the OX40 agonist ivuxolimab. The receptor set was obtained from an adult with an advanced solid tumor such as melanoma, head and neck, liver or kidney cancer.

The chain combines TRBV5-1 with TRBJ2-5, with D tentatively TRBD2 (5 bases). The germline V and J ends were trimmed by 4 bases and 1 base, with 23 bases remaining between them. CDR1 and CDR2 from the germline V gene are SGHRS and YFSETQ. This CDR3 contains 18 residues. In DNA, the CDR3 is TGCGCCAGCAGCACCGGGATAGACGCAAGCACCCCCCAAGAGACCCAGTACTTC. The encoded protein is CASSTGIDASTPQETQYF.

The chain couples TRBV19 to TRBJ1-4; TRBD1 is a possible D gene (6 bases). CDR3 size: 14 residues. V gave up 4 bases and J gave up 7 bases, with 13 bases separating them. Germline loops: CDR1 LNHDA, CDR2 SQIVND (reference sequence). CDR3 sequence reads: CASSTTGRGEKLFF. CDR3 coding DNA: TGTGCCAGTAGTACGACAGGACGGGGTGAAAAACTGTTTTTT.

This clone has just one count. The rearrangement joins TRBV19 to TRBJ2-7, with D unclear. Germline CDR1 reads LNHDA; CDR2 reads SQIVND (reference sequence). Trimming pared 5 bases from V and 3 bases from J, leaving 11 bases between. CDR3 size: 13 residues. CDR3 sequence (DNA): TGTGCCAGTAGTGACAAAGTCTACTACGAGCAGTACTTC. Its translation is CASSDKVYYEQYF.

The chain couples TRBV28 to TRBJ1-2, with 7 bases that match TRBD1. The CDR3 is 14 amino acids. The trim removed 3 bases at V and 1 base at J, leaving 2 bases unmatched. The germline V gene encodes CDR1 MDHEN and CDR2 SYDVKM. The CDR3 DNA reads as TGTGCCAGCAGTTTGACAGGGTTTAACTATGGCTACACCTTC. Its translation: CASSLTGFNYGYTF.

The chain is built from TRBV7-9 and TRBJ2-7; 8 nucleotides align to TRBD2. The CDR3 has 13 amino acids. The germline V gene encodes CDR1 SEHNR and CDR2 FQNEAQ (reference sequence). After removal of 3 bases from V and 6 bases from J, the junction contained 4 bases not matched to a gene. The CDR3 loop is CASSFGTSGEQYF. As DNA, the CDR3 is TGTGCCAGCAGCTTCGGGACTAGTGGCGAGCAGTACTTC.

This chain connects TRBV7-9 to TRBJ1-6; 8 nucleotides match TRBD1. Trimming at V came to 5 bases and at J to 7 bases, leaving 4 bases not matched to a gene. The CDR3 sequence is 14 residues long. The germline gives CDR1 SEHNR, CDR2 FQNEAQ (reference sequence). The CDR3 reads CASSGQGANSPLHF. The DNA for the CDR3 is TGTGCCAGCAGCGGGCAGGGGGCCAATTCACCCCTCCACTTT.

This chain links TRBV13 with TRBJ2-7; D possibly uses TRBD1 or TRBD2 (5 bases each). The CDR3 runs to 10 residues. Germline CDR1 is PRHDT and CDR2 is FYEKMQ (reference sequence). For the CDR3, the DNA is TGTGCCAGCAGCTTAGTGCTGGGGGACGTC. This translates into CASSLVLGDV.

The chain recombines TRBV19 with TRBJ2-5; a weak D match, TRBD2 (5 bases). Trimming left V 8 bases short and J 2 bases short, with 15 bases between. The CDR3 totals 14 residues. Germline loops: CDR1 LNHDA, CDR2 SQIVND (reference sequence). CDR3 sequence (DNA): TGTGCCAGTGCGAGGGCAGGTCTTCAAGAGACCCAGTACTTC. It encodes CASARAGLQETQYF.

The rearrangement joins TRBV7-2 to TRBJ2-2; D uncertain. The CDR3 runs 14 residues. The V gene's germline CDR1 is SGHTA and CDR2 FQGNSA. Trimming stripped 1 base from V and 5 bases from J, with 8 bases between. CDR3: CASSLGPATGELFF. The CDR3 DNA follows: TGTGCCAGCAGCTTAGGCCCCGCTACCGGGGAGCTGTTTTTT.